This T cell receptor (beta chain) was recorded in a study of T cells after yellow fever vaccination. A word on this clonotype: The antigen is not known.

The V segment lost 6 bases and the J segment 4 bases; nucleotides outside the gene matches: 5. Germline assignment: CDR1 SGHRS and CDR2 YFSETQ. The CDR3 loop spans 14 amino acids. Study findings and constraints: Subsequent booster samples again held most clones from primary vaccination (96% CD4, nearly 90% CD8). Researchers noted that a small share of clonotypes showed up in both CD4 and CD8 compartments.

5'RACE template switching added a universal primer site and UMIs to TCR cDNA. TCRdb re-called the 5' RACE reads with MiXCR, one entry per CDR3 protein. Here the sample spans hundreds of thousands of distinct CDR3 sequences, roughly a sixth being singletons. The clonotype was recovered from a man between 18 and 29 years old who received the YFV17D yellow fever vaccine. This rearrangement joins TRBV5-1 to TRBJ2-2, with 8 bases fitting TRBD2. This specimen consisted of PBMCs, obtained before the yellow fever booster vaccination. The CDR3 bases are TGCGCCAGCACGGCGGGGGGACTCACCGGGGAGCTGTTTTTT. Amino acids: CASTAGGLTGELFF.